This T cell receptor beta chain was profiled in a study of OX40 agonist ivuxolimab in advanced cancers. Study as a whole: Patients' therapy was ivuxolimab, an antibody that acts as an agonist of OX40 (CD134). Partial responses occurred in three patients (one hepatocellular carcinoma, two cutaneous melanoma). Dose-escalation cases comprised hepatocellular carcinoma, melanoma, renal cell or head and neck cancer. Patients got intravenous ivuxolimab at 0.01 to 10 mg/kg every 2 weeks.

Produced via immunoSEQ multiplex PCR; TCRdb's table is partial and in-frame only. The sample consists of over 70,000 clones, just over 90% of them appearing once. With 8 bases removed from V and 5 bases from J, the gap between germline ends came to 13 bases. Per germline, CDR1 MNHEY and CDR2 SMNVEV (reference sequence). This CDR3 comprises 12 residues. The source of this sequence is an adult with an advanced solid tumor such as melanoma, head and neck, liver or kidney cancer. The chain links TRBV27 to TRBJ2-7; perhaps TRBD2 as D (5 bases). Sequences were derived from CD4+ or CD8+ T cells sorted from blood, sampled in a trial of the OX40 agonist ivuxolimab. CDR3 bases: TGTGCCAGCCGTGGGGAGAGCGACGAGCAGTACTTC. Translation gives CASRGESDEQYF.